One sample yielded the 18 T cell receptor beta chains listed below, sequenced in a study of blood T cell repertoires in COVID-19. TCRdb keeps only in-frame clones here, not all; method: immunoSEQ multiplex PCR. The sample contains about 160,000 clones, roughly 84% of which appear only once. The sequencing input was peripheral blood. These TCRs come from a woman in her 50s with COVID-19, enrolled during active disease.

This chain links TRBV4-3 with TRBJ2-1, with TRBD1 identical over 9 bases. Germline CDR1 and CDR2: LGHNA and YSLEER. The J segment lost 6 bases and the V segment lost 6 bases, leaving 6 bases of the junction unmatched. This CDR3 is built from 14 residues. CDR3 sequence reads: CASRRGQGLNEQFF. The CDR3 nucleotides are TGCGCCAGCAGACGGGGACAGGGACTCAATGAGCAGTTCTTC.

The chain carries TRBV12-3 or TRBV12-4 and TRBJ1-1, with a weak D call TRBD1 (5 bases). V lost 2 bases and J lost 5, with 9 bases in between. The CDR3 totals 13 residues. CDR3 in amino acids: CASSLMGRTEAFF. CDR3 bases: TGTGCCAGCAGTTTAATGGGGCGGACTGAAGCTTTCTTT.

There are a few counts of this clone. The CDR3, as DNA: TGTGCCAGCAGGCCGGGACAGGGAGGTTCACCCCTCCACTTT. It codes for CASRPGQGGSPLHF. The genes are TRBV6-5 and TRBJ1-6, with 9 bases fitting TRBD1. The germline V gene encodes CDR1 MNHEY and CDR2 SVGAGI. This CDR3 has 14 amino acids. J lost 9 bases, V lost 6 bases, and 6 bases had no gene match.

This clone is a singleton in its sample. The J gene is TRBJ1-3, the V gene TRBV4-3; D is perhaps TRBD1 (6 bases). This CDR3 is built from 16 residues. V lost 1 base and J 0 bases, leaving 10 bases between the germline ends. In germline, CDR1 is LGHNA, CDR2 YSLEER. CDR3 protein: CASSQATGSSGNTIYF. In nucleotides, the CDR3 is TGCGCCAGCAGCCAAGCGACAGGAAGCTCTGGAAACACCATATATTTT.

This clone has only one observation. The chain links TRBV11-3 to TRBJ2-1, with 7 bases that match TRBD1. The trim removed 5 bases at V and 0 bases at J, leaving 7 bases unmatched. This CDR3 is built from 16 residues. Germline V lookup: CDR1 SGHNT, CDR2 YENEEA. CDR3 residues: CASSPGQRSSYNEQFF. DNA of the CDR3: TGTGCCAGCAGCCCGGGACAGCGGAGCTCCTACAATGAGCAGTTCTTC.

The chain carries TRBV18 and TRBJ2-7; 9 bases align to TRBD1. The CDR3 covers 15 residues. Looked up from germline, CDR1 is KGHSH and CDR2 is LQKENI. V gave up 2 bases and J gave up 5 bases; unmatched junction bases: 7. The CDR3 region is CASSPGMDRGHEQYF. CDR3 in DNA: TGTGCCAGCTCACCAGGTATGGACAGGGGACACGAGCAGTACTTC.

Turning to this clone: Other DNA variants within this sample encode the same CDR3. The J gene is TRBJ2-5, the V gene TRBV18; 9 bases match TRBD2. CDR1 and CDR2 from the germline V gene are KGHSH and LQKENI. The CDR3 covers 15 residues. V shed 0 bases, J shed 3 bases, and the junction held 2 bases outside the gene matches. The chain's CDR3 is CASSPPGLAEETQYF. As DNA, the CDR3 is TGTGCCAGCTCACCACCGGGACTAGCCGAAGAGACCCAGTACTTC.

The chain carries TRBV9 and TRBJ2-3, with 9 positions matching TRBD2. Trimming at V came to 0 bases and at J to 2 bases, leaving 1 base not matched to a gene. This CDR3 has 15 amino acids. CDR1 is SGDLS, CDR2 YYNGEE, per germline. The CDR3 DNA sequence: TGTGCCAGCAGCGTAGTAGCGGGGGCCACAGATACGCAGTATTTT. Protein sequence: CASSVVAGATDTQYF.

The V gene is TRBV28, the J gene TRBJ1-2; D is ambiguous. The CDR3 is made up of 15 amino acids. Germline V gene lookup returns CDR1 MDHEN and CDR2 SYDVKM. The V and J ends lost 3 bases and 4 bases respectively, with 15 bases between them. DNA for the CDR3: TGTGCCAGCAGTTTCGGTCCGGGTGAGGCCTATGGCTACACCTTC. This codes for CASSFGPGEAYGYTF.

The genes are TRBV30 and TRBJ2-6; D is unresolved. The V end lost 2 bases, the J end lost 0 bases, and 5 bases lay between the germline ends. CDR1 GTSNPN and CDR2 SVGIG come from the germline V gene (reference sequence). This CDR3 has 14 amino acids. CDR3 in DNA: TGTGCCTGGAGTCCGGGCTCTGGGGCCAACGTCCTGACTTTC. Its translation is CAWSPGSGANVLTF.

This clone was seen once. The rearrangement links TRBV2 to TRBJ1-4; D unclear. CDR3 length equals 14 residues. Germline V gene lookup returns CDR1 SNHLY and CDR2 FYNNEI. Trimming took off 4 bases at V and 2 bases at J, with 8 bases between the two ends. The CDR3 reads CASSVRATNEKLFF. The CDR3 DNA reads TGTGCCAGCAGTGTGAGGGCGACTAATGAAAAACTGTTTTTT. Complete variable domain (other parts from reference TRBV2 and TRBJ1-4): EPEVTQTPSHQVTQMGQEVILRCVPISNHLYFYWYRQILGQKVEFLVSFYNNEISEKSEIFDDQFSVERPDGSNFTLKIRSTKLEDSAMYFCASSVRATNEKLFFGSGTQLSVL.

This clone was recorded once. In DNA, the CDR3 is TGTGCCAGCTCACCCCAGGGACTAGCGGTAGAGGAGACCCAGTACTTC. Translation gives CASSPQGLAVEETQYF. The chain couples TRBV18 to TRBJ2-5, with 11 bases matching TRBD2. CDR1 and CDR2 (germline): KGHSH, LQKENI. J gave up 5 bases and V 3 bases, and 8 bases lay outside the gene matches. There are 16 residues in the CDR3.

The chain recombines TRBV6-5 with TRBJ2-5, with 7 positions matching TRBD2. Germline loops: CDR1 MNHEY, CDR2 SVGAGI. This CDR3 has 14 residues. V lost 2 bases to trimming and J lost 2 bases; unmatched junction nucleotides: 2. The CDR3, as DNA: TGTGCCAGCAGTTACGGGAGGGAGCAAGAGACCCAGTACTTC. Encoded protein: CASSYGREQETQYF.

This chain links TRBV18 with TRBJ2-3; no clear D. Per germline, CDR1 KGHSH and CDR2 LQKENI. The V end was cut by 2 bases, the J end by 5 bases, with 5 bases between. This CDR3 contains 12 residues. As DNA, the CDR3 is TGTGCCAGCTCACCATCGAGAGATACGCAGTATTTT. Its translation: CASSPSRDTQYF. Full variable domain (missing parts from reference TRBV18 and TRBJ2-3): NAGVMQNPRHLVRRRGQEARLRCSPMKGHSHVYWYRQLPEEGLKFMVYLQKENIIDESGMPKERFSAEFPKEGPSILRIQQVVRGDSAAYFCASSPSRDTQYFGPGTRLTVL.

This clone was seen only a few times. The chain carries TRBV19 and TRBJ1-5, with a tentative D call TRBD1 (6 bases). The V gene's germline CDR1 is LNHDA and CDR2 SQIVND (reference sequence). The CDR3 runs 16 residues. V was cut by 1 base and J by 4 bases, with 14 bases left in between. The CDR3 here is CASSIVRGWGNQPQHF. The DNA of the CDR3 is TGTGCCAGTAGTATAGTCAGGGGATGGGGAAATCAGCCCCAGCATTTT.

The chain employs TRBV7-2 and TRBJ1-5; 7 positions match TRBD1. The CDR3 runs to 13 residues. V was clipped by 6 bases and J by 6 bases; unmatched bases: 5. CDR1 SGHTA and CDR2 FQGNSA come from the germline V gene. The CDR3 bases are TGTGCCAGCAGTCTTAACAGGGGTCAGCCCCAGCATTTT. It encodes CASSLNRGQPQHF.

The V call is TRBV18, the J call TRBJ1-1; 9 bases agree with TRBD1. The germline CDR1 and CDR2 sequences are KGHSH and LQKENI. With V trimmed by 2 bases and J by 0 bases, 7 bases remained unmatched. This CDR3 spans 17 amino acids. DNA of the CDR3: TGTGCCAGCTCACCAACGGACAGGGGAGGGGTGAACACTGAAGCTTTCTTT. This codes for CASSPTDRGGVNTEAFF. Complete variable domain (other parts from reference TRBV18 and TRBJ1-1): NAGVMQNPRHLVRRRGQEARLRCSPMKGHSHVYWYRQLPEEGLKFMVYLQKENIIDESGMPKERFSAEFPKEGPSILRIQQVVRGDSAAYFCASSPTDRGGVNTEAFFGQGTRLTVV.

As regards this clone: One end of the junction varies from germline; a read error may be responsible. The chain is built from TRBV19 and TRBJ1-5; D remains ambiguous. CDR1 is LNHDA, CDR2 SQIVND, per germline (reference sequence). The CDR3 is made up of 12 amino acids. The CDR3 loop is CASKSMEDPQHF. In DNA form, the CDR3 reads TGTGCTAGTAAGAGCATGGAGGATCCCCAGCATTTT.